This TCR beta chain originates from a study of T cells in localized non-small cell lung cancer. The CDR3 runs to 19 residues. V shed 3 bases and J 5 bases; nucleotides not matched to a gene: 19. Germline CDR1 and CDR2: SSHAT and FNYEAQ (reference sequence). Profiling relied on immunoSEQ multiplex PCR, and the TCRdb table lists in-frame clones only, not all of them. The sample shows about 1,500 clones, over 25% of them seen only once. This clone was picked up a small number of times. The sample consisted of lung tumor tissue, taken before any cancer treatment. This TCR came from a woman between 35 and 70 years old with stage I lung adenocarcinoma. The rearrangement joins TRBV7-7 to TRBJ2-3; 8 bases match TRBD1. The CDR3 loop is CASSLGVLQGVGIGDTQYF. The CDR3 region has the DNA TGTGCCAGCAGCTTGGGGGTACTACAGGGGGTGGGTATCGGAGATACGCAGTATTTT.